These 9 T cell receptor beta chains were all obtained from the same sample, sequenced in a study of blood T cell repertoires in COVID-19. Only in-frame clones appear in the TCRdb table, and some are missing; sequencing was by immunoSEQ multiplex PCR. The table lists about 180,000 clones, 75% to 90% of them singletons. The sequencing input was peripheral blood. The receptors come from a woman in her forties with COVID-19, enrolled during active disease.

The chain couples TRBV21-1 to TRBJ1-2. TRBV21-1 is shown as a pseudogene. This CDR3 has 15 amino acids. The CDR3 coding sequence is TGTGCCAGCAGCAAAGTCGCCGGTGCTAACTATGGCTACACCTTC. It encodes CASSKVAGANYGYTF.

This chain uses TRBV27 with TRBJ1-2; TRBD1 might be the D (6 bases). Germline V gives CDR1 MNHEY, CDR2 SMNVEV (reference sequence). The CDR3 length is 12 residues. V lost 9 bases to trimming and J lost 4 bases, with 12 bases between them. The CDR3 here is CASGETGYGYTF. CDR3 bases: TGTGCCAGTGGAGAGACAGGCTATGGCTACACCTTC.

The chain uses TRBV2 and TRBJ1-2; 7 positions match TRBD1. J lost 3 bases, V lost 7 bases, and 8 bases had no gene match. The germline V gene has CDR1 SNHLY and CDR2 FYNNEI. CDR3 length equals 14 residues. CDR3 loop: CASTPRGIDYGYTF. The CDR3 nucleotides read TGTGCCAGCACCCCCAGGGGGATTGACTATGGCTACACCTTC. Drawing the rest from reference TRBV2 and TRBJ1-2, the complete variable domain is EPEVTQTPSHQVTQMGQEVILRCVPISNHLYFYWYRQILGQKVEFLVSFYNNEISEKSEIFDDQFSVERPDGSNFTLKIRSTKLEDSAMYFCASTPRGIDYGYTFGSGTRLTVV.

J is TRBJ1-6 and V is TRBV6-6, with 8 bases lining up with TRBD1. J lost 9 bases, V lost 6 bases, and 10 bases had no gene match. The CDR3 is 15 amino acids. CDR1 is MNHNY, CDR2 SVGAGI, per germline (reference sequence). The CDR3 nucleotides are TGTGCCAGCAGCGATGGGACAGGTGATGTTTCACCCCTCCACTTT. It is translated as CASSDGTGDVSPLHF.

The gene calls are TRBV5-1 and TRBJ2-1; 12 positions match TRBD2. CDR3 length: 18 amino acids. V lost 2 bases and J lost 4; bases outside the gene matches: 10. Per germline, CDR1 SGHRS and CDR2 YFSETQ. In DNA, the CDR3 is TGCGCCAGCAGCTTTATCTTCCGGACTAGCGGGATTTACAATGAGCAGTTCTTC. Translating it yields CASSFIFRTSGIYNEQFF.

In DNA form, the CDR3 reads TGTGCCAGCTCACCAACGGCAGGGGAAACAAAAAAACTGTTTTTT. It encodes CASSPTAGETKKLFF. The chain uses TRBV18 and TRBJ1-4; TRBD1 might be the D (6 bases). Trimming cost V 2 bases and J 9 bases, with 16 bases left between them. The CDR3 covers 15 residues. CDR1 is KGHSH, CDR2 LQKENI, per germline.

This chain links TRBV7-2 with TRBJ2-5, with a possible D match to TRBD2 (6 bases). The CDR3 runs 15 residues. V was trimmed by 5 bases and J by 2 bases, leaving 15 bases between them. Looked up from germline, CDR1 is SGHTA and CDR2 is FQGNSA. The CDR3 protein is CASSPHATRQETQYF. The CDR3 nucleotides read TGTGCCAGCAGCCCCCACGCGACTAGACAAGAGACCCAGTACTTC.

The rearrangement uses TRBV10-3 and TRBJ2-7; no clear D gene. The germline CDR1 and CDR2 sequences are ENHRY and SYGVKD. V was shortened by 0 bases and J by 4 bases, with 4 bases between the two germline ends. This CDR3 spans 12 amino acids. The CDR3 spells CAISESSYEQYF. CDR3 DNA: TGTGCCATCAGTGAGTCGAGTTACGAGCAGTACTTC.

The J gene is TRBJ2-3, the V gene TRBV4-1; D is perhaps TRBD2 (6 bases). The CDR3 length is 15 residues. Deletions cut 1 base from V and 2 bases from J, with 10 bases between. CDR1 MGHRA and CDR2 YSYEKL come from the germline V gene. The DNA of the CDR3 is TGCGCCAGCAGCCAAGGCGCGGGGCCCACAGATACGCAGTATTTT. Translated, it gives CASSQGAGPTDTQYF.